This T cell receptor (beta chain) is from a study of blood T cell repertoires in COVID-19. Background on the study: Some COVID-19 samples were acute and others convalescent; all came from the United States, Italy and Spain.

The assay was immunoSEQ multiplex PCR, and TCRdb's table has in-frame clones only and misses some. The sample shows 150,000 or so clones, over 85% of them seen only once. Germline V gene data show CDR1 as LGHDT and CDR2 as YNNKEL (reference sequence). The CDR3 is 20 residues long. Germline trimming cut 4 bases from V and 4 bases from J; bases unmatched to any gene: 20. The chain has TRBV3-1 (or the pseudogene TRBV3-2) and TRBJ2-1; 9 bases line up with TRBD1. This clonotype originated in a woman aged 60 to 75 with COVID-19, enrolled during active disease. What was sequenced was peripheral blood. The CDR3 DNA follows: TGTGCCAGCAGCCCGGTCCCGGGACAGGGTGGGACAACTTCTTACAATGAGCAGTTCTTC. Protein: CASSPVPGQGGTTSYNEQFF.